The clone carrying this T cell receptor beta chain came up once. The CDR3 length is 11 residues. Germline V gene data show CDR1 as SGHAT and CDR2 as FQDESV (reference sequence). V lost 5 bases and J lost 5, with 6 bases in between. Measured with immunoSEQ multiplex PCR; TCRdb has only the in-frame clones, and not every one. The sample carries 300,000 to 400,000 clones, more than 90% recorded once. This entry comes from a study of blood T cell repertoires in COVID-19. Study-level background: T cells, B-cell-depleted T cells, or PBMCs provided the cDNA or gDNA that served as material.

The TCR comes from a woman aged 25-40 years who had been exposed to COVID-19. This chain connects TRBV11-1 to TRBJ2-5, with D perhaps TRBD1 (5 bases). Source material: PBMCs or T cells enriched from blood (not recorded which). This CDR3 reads CASSPGETQYF. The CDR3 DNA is TGTGCCAGCAGCCCAGGGGAGACCCAGTACTTC.